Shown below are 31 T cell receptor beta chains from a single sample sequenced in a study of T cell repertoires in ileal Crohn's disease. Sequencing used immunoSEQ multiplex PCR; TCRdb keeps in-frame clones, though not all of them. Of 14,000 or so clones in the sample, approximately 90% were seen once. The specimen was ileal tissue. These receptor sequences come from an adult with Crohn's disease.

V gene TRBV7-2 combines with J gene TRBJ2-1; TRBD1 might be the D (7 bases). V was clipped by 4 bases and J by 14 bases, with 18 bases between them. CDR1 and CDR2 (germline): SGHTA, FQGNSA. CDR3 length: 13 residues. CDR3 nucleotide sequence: TGTGCCAGCAGCTCCACAGGGGAGGCTAGCGAGTTCTTC. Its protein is CASSSTGEASEFF.

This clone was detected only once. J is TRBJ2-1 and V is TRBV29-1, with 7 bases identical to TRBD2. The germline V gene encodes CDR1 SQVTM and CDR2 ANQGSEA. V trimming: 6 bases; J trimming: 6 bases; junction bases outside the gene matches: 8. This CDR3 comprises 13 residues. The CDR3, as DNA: TGCAGCGTCAGGTCGGGAGGAAGCAATGAGCAGTTCTTC. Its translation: CSVRSGGSNEQFF.

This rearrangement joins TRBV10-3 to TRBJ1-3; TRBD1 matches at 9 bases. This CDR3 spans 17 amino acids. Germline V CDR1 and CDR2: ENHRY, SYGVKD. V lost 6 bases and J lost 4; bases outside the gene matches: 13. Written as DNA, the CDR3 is TGTGCCATCAGCGCATTTGAGGACAGGGGTGCGGGAAACACCATATATTTT. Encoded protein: CAISAFEDRGAGNTIYF.

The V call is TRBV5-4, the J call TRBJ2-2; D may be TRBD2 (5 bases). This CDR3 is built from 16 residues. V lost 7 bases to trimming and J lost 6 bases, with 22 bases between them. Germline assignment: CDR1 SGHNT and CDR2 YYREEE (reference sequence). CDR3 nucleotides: TGTGCCAGCGGCCCAAGCGGATGGGCGCTGGCCGGGGAGCTGTTTTTT. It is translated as CASGPSGWALAGELFF.

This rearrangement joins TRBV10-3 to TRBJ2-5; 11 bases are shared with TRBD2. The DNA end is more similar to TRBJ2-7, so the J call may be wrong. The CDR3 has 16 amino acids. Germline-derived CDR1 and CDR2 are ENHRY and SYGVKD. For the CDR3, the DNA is TGTGCCATCAGTCCAAATAGCGGGAGGGAAACCTACGAGCAGTACTTC. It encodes CAISPNSGRETYEQYF.

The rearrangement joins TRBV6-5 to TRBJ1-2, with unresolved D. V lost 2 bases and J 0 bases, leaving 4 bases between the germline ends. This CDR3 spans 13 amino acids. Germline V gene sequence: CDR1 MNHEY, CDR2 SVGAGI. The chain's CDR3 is CASSYLSNYGYTF. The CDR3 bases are TGTGCCAGCAGTTACCTATCTAACTATGGCTACACCTTC.

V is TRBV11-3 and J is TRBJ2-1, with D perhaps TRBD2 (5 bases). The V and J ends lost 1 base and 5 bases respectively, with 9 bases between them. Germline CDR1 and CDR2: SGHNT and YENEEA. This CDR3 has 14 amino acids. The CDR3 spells CASSLASGDNEQFF. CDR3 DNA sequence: TGTGCCAGCAGCTTAGCGAGCGGTGACAATGAGCAGTTCTTC.

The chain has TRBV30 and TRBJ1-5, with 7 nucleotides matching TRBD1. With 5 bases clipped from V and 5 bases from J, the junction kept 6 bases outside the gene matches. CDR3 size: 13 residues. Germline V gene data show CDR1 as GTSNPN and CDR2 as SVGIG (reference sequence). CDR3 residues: CAWGRDSDQPQHF. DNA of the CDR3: TGTGCCTGGGGCCGGGACAGTGATCAGCCCCAGCATTTT.

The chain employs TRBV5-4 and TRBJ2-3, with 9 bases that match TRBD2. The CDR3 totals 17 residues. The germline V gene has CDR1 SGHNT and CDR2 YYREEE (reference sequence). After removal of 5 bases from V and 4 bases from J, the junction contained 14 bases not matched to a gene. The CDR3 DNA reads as TGTGCCAGCAGGCCGGCGACCGGGACTAGCCCCGCAGATACGCAGTATTTT. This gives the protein CASRPATGTSPADTQYF.

CDR3 bases: TGCGCCAGCAGTGAGCCGGGACAGATGGTGAACACTGAAGCTTTCTTT. The encoded protein is CASSEPGQMVNTEAFF. V gene TRBV10-2 combines with J gene TRBJ1-1, with 7 nucleotides matching TRBD1. This CDR3 is 16 amino acids long. J was trimmed by 0 bases and V by 2 bases; bases with no gene match: 6. Germline lookup yields CDR1 WSHSY and CDR2 SAAADI.

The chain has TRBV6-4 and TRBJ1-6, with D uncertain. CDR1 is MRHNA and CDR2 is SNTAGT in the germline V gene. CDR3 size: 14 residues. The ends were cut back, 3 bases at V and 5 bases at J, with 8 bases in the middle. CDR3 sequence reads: CASSDGRDNSPLHF. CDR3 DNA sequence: TGTGCCAGCAGTGATGGCCGGGATAATTCACCCCTCCACTTT.

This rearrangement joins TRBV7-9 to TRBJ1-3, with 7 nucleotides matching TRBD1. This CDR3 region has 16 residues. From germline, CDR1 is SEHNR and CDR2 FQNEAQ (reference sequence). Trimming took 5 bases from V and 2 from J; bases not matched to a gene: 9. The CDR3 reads CASSPTGQGAGNTIYF. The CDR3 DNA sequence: TGTGCCAGCAGCCCGACTGGGCAGGGGGCTGGAAACACCATATATTTT.

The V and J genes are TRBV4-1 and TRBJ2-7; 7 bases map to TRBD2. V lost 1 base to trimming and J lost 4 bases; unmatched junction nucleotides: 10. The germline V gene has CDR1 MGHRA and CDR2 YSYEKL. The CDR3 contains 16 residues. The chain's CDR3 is CASSQVGGRINYEQYF. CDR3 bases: TGCGCCAGCAGCCAAGTTGGCGGGAGAATAAATTACGAGCAGTACTTC.

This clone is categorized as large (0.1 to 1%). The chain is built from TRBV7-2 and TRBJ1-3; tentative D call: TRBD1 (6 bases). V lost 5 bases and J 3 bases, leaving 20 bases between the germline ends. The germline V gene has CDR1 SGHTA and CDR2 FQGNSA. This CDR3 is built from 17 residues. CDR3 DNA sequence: TGTGCCAGCAGCCTCATGCCCAGGGGTCAGGATGGAAACACCATATATTTT. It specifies CASSLMPRGQDGNTIYF.

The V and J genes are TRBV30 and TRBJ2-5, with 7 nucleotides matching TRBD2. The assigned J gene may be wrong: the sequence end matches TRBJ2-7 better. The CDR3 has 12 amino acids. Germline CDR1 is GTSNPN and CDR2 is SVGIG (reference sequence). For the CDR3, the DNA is TGTGCCTGGAGCCCGACGGGGGGCGAGCAGTACTTC. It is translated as CAWSPTGGEQYF.

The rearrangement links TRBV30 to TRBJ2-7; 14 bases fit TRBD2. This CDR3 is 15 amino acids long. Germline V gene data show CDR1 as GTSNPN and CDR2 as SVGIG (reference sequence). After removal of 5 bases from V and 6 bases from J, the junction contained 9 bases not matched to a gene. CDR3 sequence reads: CAWERKGLAGGEQYF. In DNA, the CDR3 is TGTGCCTGGGAACGGAAAGGACTAGCGGGAGGCGAGCAGTACTTC.

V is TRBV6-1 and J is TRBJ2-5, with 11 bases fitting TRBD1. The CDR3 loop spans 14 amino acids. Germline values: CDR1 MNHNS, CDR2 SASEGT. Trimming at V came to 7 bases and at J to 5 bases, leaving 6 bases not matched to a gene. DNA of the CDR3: TGTGCCAGCATCGGACAGGGGGCGCGGGAGACCCAGTACTTC. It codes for CASIGQGARETQYF.

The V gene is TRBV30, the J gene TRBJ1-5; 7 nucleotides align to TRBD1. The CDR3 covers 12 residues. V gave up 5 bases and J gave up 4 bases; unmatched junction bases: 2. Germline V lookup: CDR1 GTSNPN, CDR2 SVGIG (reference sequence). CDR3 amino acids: CAWDRENQPQHF. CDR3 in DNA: TGTGCCTGGGACAGGGAGAATCAGCCCCAGCATTTT.

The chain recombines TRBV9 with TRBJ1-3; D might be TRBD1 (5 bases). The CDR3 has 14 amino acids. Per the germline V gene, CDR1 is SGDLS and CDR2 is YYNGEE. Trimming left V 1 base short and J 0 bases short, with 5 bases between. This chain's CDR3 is CASSVQGSGNTIYF. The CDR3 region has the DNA TGTGCCAGCAGCGTACAGGGCTCTGGAAACACCATATATTTT.

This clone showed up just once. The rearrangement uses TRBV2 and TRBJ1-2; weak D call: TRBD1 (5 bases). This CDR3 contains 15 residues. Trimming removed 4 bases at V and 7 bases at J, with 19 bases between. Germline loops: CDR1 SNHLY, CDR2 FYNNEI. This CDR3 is CASSAKGLRDSGYTF. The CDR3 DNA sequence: TGTGCCAGCAGTGCAAAGGGACTAAGGGATAGTGGCTACACCTTC.

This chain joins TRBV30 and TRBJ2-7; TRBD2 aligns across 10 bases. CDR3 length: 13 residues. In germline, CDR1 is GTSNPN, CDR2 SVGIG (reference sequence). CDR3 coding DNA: TGTGCTTCGACTAGCGGGCCCTCCTACGAGCAGTACTTC. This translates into CASTSGPSYEQYF.

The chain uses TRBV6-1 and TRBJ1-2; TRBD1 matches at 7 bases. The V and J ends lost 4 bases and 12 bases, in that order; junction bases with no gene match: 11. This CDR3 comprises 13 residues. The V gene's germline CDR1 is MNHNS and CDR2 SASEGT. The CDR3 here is CASSAAGQRNNTF. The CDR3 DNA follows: TGTGCCAGCAGTGCTGCGGGACAGAGAAACAACACCTTC.

CDR3 in DNA: TGTGCCGAAAACCCGGGGGGGCGCACGCAGTATTTT. This translates into CAENPGGRTQYF. This chain connects TRBV30 to TRBJ2-3, with 8 bases aligning to TRBD2. Germline V CDR1 and CDR2: GTSNPN, SVGIG (reference sequence). Trimming at V came to 8 bases and at J to 9 bases, leaving 10 bases not matched to a gene. The CDR3 covers 12 residues.

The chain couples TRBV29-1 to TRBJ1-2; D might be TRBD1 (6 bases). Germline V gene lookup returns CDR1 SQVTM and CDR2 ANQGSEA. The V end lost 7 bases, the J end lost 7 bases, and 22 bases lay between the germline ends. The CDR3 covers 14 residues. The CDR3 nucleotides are TGCAGCGCTTCACCTAACAGGGTTGCGGGTGGCTACACCTTC. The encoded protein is CSASPNRVAGGYTF. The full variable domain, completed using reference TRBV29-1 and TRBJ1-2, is SAVISQKPSRDICQRGTSLTIQCQVDSQVTMMFWYRQQPGQSLTLIATANQGSEATYESGFVIDKFPISRPNLTFSTLTVSNMSPEDSSIYLCSASPNRVAGGYTFGSGTRLTVV.

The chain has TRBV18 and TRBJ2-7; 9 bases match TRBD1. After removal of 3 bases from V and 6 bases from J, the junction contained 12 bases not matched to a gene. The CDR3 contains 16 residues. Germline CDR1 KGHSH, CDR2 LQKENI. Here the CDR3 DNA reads TGTGCCAGCTCACCGGAAGGCGGGACAGGGATTTTCGAGCAGTACTTC. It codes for CASSPEGGTGIFEQYF.

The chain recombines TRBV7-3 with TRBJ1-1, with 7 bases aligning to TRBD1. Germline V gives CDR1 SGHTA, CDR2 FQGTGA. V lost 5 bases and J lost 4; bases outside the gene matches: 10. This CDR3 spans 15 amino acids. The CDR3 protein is CASSPRQGSGTEAFF. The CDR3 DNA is TGTGCCAGCAGCCCACGACAGGGAAGTGGCACTGAAGCTTTCTTT.

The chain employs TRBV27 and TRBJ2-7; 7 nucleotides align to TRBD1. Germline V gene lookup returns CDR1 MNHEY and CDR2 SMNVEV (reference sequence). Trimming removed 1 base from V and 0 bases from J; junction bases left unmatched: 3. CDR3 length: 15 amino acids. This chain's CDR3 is CASSLFTGASYEQYF. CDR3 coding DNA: TGTGCCAGCAGTTTATTCACAGGGGCCTCCTACGAGCAGTACTTC.

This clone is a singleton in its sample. The CDR3 reads CASSLGQGDGYTF. CDR3 bases: TGTGCCAGCAGCTTGGGACAGGGCGATGGCTACACCTTC. This chain uses TRBV5-6 with TRBJ1-2; 7 bases agree with TRBD1. From germline, CDR1 is SGHDT and CDR2 YYEEEE. The CDR3 sequence is 13 residues long. V lost 0 bases and J lost 6; bases outside the gene matches: 2.

The CDR3 loop is CASSFAGGAEQPQHF. CDR3 coding DNA: TGTGCCAGCAGCTTTGCTGGGGGCGCTGAACAGCCCCAGCATTTT. The chain combines TRBV7-2 with TRBJ1-5; maybe TRBD1 (6 bases). Germline V gene lookup returns CDR1 SGHTA and CDR2 FQGNSA. V lost 3 bases to trimming and J lost 7 bases, with 16 bases between them. The CDR3 runs 15 residues.

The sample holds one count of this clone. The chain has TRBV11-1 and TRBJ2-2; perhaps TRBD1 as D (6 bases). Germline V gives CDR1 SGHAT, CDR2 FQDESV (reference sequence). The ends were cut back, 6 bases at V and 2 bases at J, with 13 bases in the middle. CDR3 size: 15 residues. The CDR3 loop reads CASSLRGGNTGELFF. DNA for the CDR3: TGTGCCAGCAGTTTGCGAGGGGGAAACACCGGGGAGCTGTTTTTT.

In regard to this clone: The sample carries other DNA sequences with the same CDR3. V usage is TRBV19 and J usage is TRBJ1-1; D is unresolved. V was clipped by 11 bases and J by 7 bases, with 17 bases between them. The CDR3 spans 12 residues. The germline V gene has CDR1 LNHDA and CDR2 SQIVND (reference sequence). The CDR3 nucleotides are TGTGCCTCGGCAGGAGGCTGGGGTGAAGCTTTCTTT. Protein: CASAGGWGEAFF.